The clone carrying this T cell receptor beta chain was detected only once. These data come from a study of blood T cell repertoires in COVID-19. Background on the study: Researchers got acute and convalescent COVID-19 samples from the United States, Italy and Spain.

There are 18 residues in the CDR3. Trimming cost V 2 bases and J 0 bases, with 14 bases left between them. Germline CDR1 and CDR2: MGHDK and SYGVNS. In the study's own analysis: Amplification from reference gene primers served as the basis for estimated nucleated cell counts. Using immunoSEQ multiplex PCR, the repertoire was profiled, and TCRdb retains in-frame clones only, with some absent. The DNA gave D and trimming, while V, J and clone size come from that table. The sample carries about 54,000 clones, approximately 80% recorded once. The chain has TRBV25-1 and TRBJ1-6, with a tentative D call TRBD1 (6 bases). Sequencing was done on a sample of peripheral blood. This receptor was taken from a human donor in a cohort sampled during active or convalescent COVID-19. The CDR3 loop reads CASSENPTGFSYNSPLHF. CDR3 bases: TGTGCCAGCAGTGAAAACCCCACAGGGTTCTCCTATAATTCACCCCTCCACTTT.